Below are 20 T cell receptor beta chains sequenced from a single sample in a study of T cell responses to AZD1222 COVID-19 vaccine. TCRdb's table, derived via immunoSEQ multiplex PCR, lists solely in-frame clones and lacks some. Counted here are 140,000 to 150,000 clones, around 90% occurring once; the ten biggest clones make up approximately 1.7%. This specimen consisted of peripheral blood, obtained on day 0 of AZD1222 vaccination. Source of these receptors: an adult in good health.

The chain links TRBV9 to TRBJ1-3; a weak D match, TRBD1 (5 bases). Germline assignment: CDR1 SGDLS and CDR2 YYNGEE. The CDR3 has 17 residues. The ends were cut back, 5 bases at V and 3 bases at J, with 21 bases in the middle. CDR3 sequence: CASSWGVPREYGNTIYF. For the CDR3, the DNA is TGTGCCAGCAGTTGGGGGGTCCCCCGCGAATATGGAAACACCATATATTTT.

The V gene is TRBV10-3, the J gene TRBJ2-5, with D possibly matching TRBD2 (6 bases). Trimming left V 0 bases short and J 5 bases short, with 10 bases between. Germline CDR1 ENHRY, CDR2 SYGVKD. CDR3 length: 14 amino acids. The DNA for the CDR3 is TGTGCCATCAGTGAGTCAGGGGACTCCGAGACCCAGTACTTC. Amino acids: CAISESGDSETQYF.

This rearrangement joins TRBV20-1 to TRBJ1-2; D perhaps matches TRBD1 (5 bases). Trimming pared 6 bases from V and 7 bases from J, leaving 15 bases between. Per germline, CDR1 DFQATT and CDR2 SNEGSKA (reference sequence). The CDR3 is made up of 12 amino acids. CDR3 residues: CSASTVGGGYTF. The CDR3 bases are TGCAGTGCCAGTACAGTCGGGGGTGGCTACACCTTC.

This chain connects TRBV5-1 to TRBJ2-1, with TRBD1 matching 9 bases. The junction had 6 bases not matched to a gene; V was cut back by 3 bases and J by 2 bases. In germline, CDR1 is SGHRS, CDR2 YFSETQ. The CDR3 covers 16 residues. CDR3 bases: TGCGCCAGCAGCTCACCGGGACAGGGCGCCTACAATGAGCAGTTCTTC. Translated: CASSSPGQGAYNEQFF. Based on the CDR3 plus reference TRBV5-1 and TRBJ2-1, the full variable domain is KAGVTQTPRYLIKTRGQQVTLSCSPISGHRSVSWYQQTPGQGLQFLFEYFSETQRNKGNFPGRFSGRQFSNSRSEMNVSTLELGDSALYLCASSSPGQGAYNEQFFGPGTRLTVL.

The chain joins TRBV28 to TRBJ2-3; no clear D. Germline values: CDR1 MDHEN, CDR2 SYDVKM. Trimming left V 10 bases short and J 0 bases short, with 23 bases between. The CDR3 has 17 residues. The CDR3 sequence is CATSDPLLLVSTDTQYF. CDR3 nucleotides: TGTGCCACCTCCGACCCTTTGCTTCTCGTTAGCACAGATACGCAGTATTTT. Full variable domain (missing parts from reference TRBV28 and TRBJ2-3): DVKVTQSSRYLVKRTGEKVFLECVQDMDHENMFWYRQDPGLGLRLIYFSYDVKMKEKGDIPEGYSVSREKKERFSLILESASTNQTSMYLCATSDPLLLVSTDTQYFGPGTRLTVL.

The chain carries TRBV29-1 and TRBJ2-7; 9 bases agree with TRBD1. CDR3 length equals 14 residues. The V gene's germline CDR1 is SQVTM and CDR2 ANQGSEA. V lost 7 bases, J lost 2 bases, and 9 bases stayed unmatched. The CDR3 spells CSARGGTGTYEQYF. The CDR3 DNA reads as TGCAGCGCGCGAGGCGGGACAGGGACCTACGAGCAGTACTTC.

The V call is TRBV5-4, the J call TRBJ2-5; TRBD2 matches 8 bases. The germline CDR1 and CDR2 sequences are SGHNT and YYREEE (reference sequence). The J segment lost 2 bases and the V segment lost 0 bases, leaving 6 bases of the junction unmatched. The CDR3 length is 16 residues. The CDR3 protein is CASSLGFSGVQETQYF. Written as DNA, the CDR3 is TGTGCCAGCAGCTTGGGTTTTAGCGGGGTACAAGAGACCCAGTACTTC.

The gene calls are TRBV4-1 and TRBJ2-2; D remains ambiguous. Germline loops: CDR1 MGHRA, CDR2 YSYEKL. V was pared by 3 bases and J by 7 bases, with 12 bases between. The CDR3 contains 14 residues. The CDR3: CASSQYSWSGELFF. The CDR3 coding sequence is TGCGCCAGCAGCCAGTATTCTTGGAGCGGGGAGCTGTTTTTT.

The chain employs TRBV11-1 and TRBJ1-1; a weak D match, TRBD1 (5 bases). V was shortened by 1 base and J by 4 bases, with 10 bases between the two germline ends. CDR3 size: 14 residues. The germline CDR1 and CDR2 sequences are SGHAT and FQDESV (reference sequence). The CDR3 coding sequence is TGTGCCAGCAGCTTAGATCCGGGGGGCACTGAAGCTTTCTTT. Translation: CASSLDPGGTEAFF.

This rearrangement joins TRBV9 to TRBJ1-6; D remains unclear. Per the germline V gene, CDR1 is SGDLS and CDR2 is YYNGEE. The CDR3 runs 14 residues. V was cut by 2 bases and J by 6 bases, with 9 bases left in between. The CDR3: CASSVGPGNSPLHF. The CDR3 region has the DNA TGTGCCAGCAGCGTGGGCCCTGGTAATTCACCCCTCCACTTT.

The chain couples TRBV19 to TRBJ2-2, with TRBD1 matching over 9 bases. V shed 5 bases and J 1 base; nucleotides not matched to a gene: 5. The length of the CDR3 is 16 residues. Per germline, CDR1 LNHDA and CDR2 SQIVND (reference sequence). The CDR3 here is CASSQGQGWNTGELFF. CDR3 nucleotide sequence: TGTGCCAGTAGTCAAGGACAGGGGTGGAACACCGGGGAGCTGTTTTTT.

V gene TRBV5-1 combines with J gene TRBJ1-6, with 7 positions matching TRBD1. The CDR3 contains 14 residues. The trim removed 5 bases at V and 10 bases at J, leaving 9 bases unmatched. The germline V gene encodes CDR1 SGHRS and CDR2 YFSETQ. The CDR3 nucleotides are TGCGCCAGCAGTACAGGGGACGGGGGGTCACCCCTCCACTTT. It is translated as CASSTGDGGSPLHF. Looking up the rest from reference TRBV5-1 and TRBJ1-6 gives the full variable domain: KAGVTQTPRYLIKTRGQQVTLSCSPISGHRSVSWYQQTPGQGLQFLFEYFSETQRNKGNFPGRFSGRQFSNSRSEMNVSTLELGDSALYLCASSTGDGGSPLHFGNGTRLTVT.

The chain uses TRBV5-1 and TRBJ2-7; 8 positions match TRBD1. The germline gives CDR1 SGHRS, CDR2 YFSETQ. This CDR3 is built from 13 residues. V was clipped by 4 bases and J by 5 bases; unmatched bases: 5. This chain's CDR3 is CASSIDRGNEQYF. The CDR3 DNA is TGCGCCAGCAGCATAGACAGGGGCAACGAGCAGTACTTC. Using reference TRBV5-1 and TRBJ2-7 for the parts outside the CDR3, the full variable domain is KAGVTQTPRYLIKTRGQQVTLSCSPISGHRSVSWYQQTPGQGLQFLFEYFSETQRNKGNFPGRFSGRQFSNSRSEMNVSTLELGDSALYLCASSIDRGNEQYFGPGTRLTVT.

This clone was counted a single time. The chain combines TRBV2 with TRBJ1-3, with 7 positions matching TRBD1. V shed 6 bases, J shed 2 bases, and the junction held 4 bases outside the gene matches. The CDR3 length is 14 residues. From germline, CDR1 is SNHLY and CDR2 FYNNEI. For the CDR3, the DNA is TGTGCCAGCAGCATGGGGACAGCTGGAAACACCATATATTTT. It is translated as CASSMGTAGNTIYF.

This clone appeared once. V usage is TRBV7-8 and J usage is TRBJ2-3, with 8 nucleotides matching TRBD1. Looked up from germline, CDR1 is SGHVS and CDR2 is FQNEAQ. This CDR3 is 13 amino acids long. The V gene end was trimmed by 5 bases and the J gene end by 13 bases; junction bases not matched to a gene: 11. The CDR3 sequence: CASSPRAGTGEYF. The CDR3 nucleotides read TGTGCCAGCAGCCCCCGAGCCGGGACAGGAGAGTATTTT.

V gene TRBV4-1 combines with J gene TRBJ1-5; D remains unclear. Germline CDR1 and CDR2: MGHRA and YSYEKL. The CDR3 spans 14 residues. Deletions cut 1 base from V and 7 bases from J, with 11 bases between. The CDR3 spells CASSQGEWNQPQHF. The CDR3 DNA sequence: TGCGCCAGCAGCCAAGGAGAGTGGAACCAGCCCCAGCATTTT.

With respect to this clone: An end of the junction differs from the germline gene, which may be a read error. The chain is built from TRBV7-7 and TRBJ2-2; TRBD1 aligns across 12 bases. CDR1 and CDR2 from the germline V gene are SSHAT and FNYEAQ (reference sequence). The length of the CDR3 is 15 residues. The CDR3 bases are TGTGCTAGCAGCCCCGGGACAGGGGGCTCCGGGGAGCTGTTTTTT. Translation gives CASSPGTGGSGELFF.

The rearrangement joins TRBV30 to TRBJ1-2, with TRBD1 identical over 8 bases. The ends lost 5 bases at V and 4 bases at J; junction bases unmatched: 6. There are 13 residues in the CDR3. CDR1 and CDR2 from the germline V gene are GTSNPN and SVGIG (reference sequence). In DNA form, the CDR3 reads TGTGCCTGGGGCCGGGACAGGCCCTATGGCTACACCTTC. Protein product: CAWGRDRPYGYTF.

The chain employs TRBV27 and TRBJ2-7; either TRBD1 or TRBD2 may supply D (9 bases each). Trimming stripped 4 bases from V and 3 bases from J, with 25 bases between. Germline lookup yields CDR1 MNHEY and CDR2 SMNVEV (reference sequence). The CDR3 runs 18 residues. CDR3 sequence (DNA): TGTGCCAGCAGTTCTGACAGGGGGGTTACTAGCGGGCGCTACGAGCAGTACTTC. This translates into CASSSDRGVTSGRYEQYF.

The chain carries TRBV19 and TRBJ1-2; D unresolved. V was clipped by 5 bases and J by 5 bases, with 21 bases between them. Germline V gene sequence: CDR1 LNHDA, CDR2 SQIVND (reference sequence). The CDR3 has 16 residues. The DNA of the CDR3 is TGTGCCAGTAGTTATCGGGCCCGGGAAGGGCGATATGGCTACACCTTC. Protein product: CASSYRAREGRYGYTF.